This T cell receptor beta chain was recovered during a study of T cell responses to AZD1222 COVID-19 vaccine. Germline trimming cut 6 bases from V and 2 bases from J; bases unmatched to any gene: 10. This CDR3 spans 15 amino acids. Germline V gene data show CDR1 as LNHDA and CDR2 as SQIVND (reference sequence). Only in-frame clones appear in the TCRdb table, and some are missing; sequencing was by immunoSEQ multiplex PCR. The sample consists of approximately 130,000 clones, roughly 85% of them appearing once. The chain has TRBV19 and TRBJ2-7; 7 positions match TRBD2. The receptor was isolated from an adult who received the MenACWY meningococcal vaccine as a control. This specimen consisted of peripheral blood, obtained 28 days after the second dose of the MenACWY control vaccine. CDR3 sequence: CASRSRASGTYEQYF. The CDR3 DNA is TGTGCCAGTAGATCTCGGGCTAGCGGAACCTACGAGCAGTACTTC.